The clone carrying this TCR gamma chain occurred a few times. No antigen is known for it. TCRdb fed the PCR reads into CATT to redo clone calling. The sample carries approximately 8,400 gamma-chain clones, roughly 50% recorded once. This entry is derived from a study of human gamma delta and Vdelta1 T cells. The study, taken as a whole, reports: Acute myeloid leukemia was reportedly broadly targeted by polyclonal Delta One T cells.

The CDR3 loop spans 11 amino acids. Germline lookup yields CDR1 VENAVY and CDR2 YDSYNSRV. V lost 4 bases to trimming and J lost 9 bases; unmatched junction nucleotides: 6. The sequenced material came from Vdelta1 gamma-delta T cells from blood grown in culture (DOT cells). The rearrangement uses TRGV8 and TRGJ1 or TRGJ2. This clonotype was obtained from a human donor in good health. The CDR3 protein is CATWDQTKKLF. Written as DNA, the CDR3 is TGTGCCACCTGGGACCAAACTAAGAAACTCTTT.